This T cell receptor beta chain was obtained from a study of blood T cell repertoires in COVID-19 (TCRdb year 2020). Study-level background: Samples covering the acute and convalescent phases of COVID-19 were provided by collaborators in the United States, Italy and Spain. The prospective study material was composed of cDNA or gDNA derived from T cells, B-cell-depleted T cells, or PBMCs. Samples were obtained from the ongoing ImmuneRACE study (first 160 participants) and from 1,254 subjects provided by 6 global collaborators. Where available, HLA class I and class II types were taken from metadata supplied by the sample provider and were not determined by assay-based typing. The sample metadata nearly always contained a de-identified subject ID, COVID-19 status, age in years and sex. Subjects who had been exposed to COVID-19, were actively infected with it, or had recovered from it provided the deeply sampled blood TCRbeta repertoires that made up the dataset. A freely available public database, intended as a resource for researchers studying the immune response to SARS-CoV-2, is where the repertoires were released. Points the paper makes about the study in general: Clinical and demographic metadata were provided uncurated, with the amount varying by source and participant.

Including cysteine and phenylalanine, the CDR3 has 17 amino acids. The read is trimmed to its CDR3 DNA, 51 bases read in frame from base 1. CDR1 and CDR2, per the germline V gene (reference sequence), are LNHDA and SQIVND. Relative to germline, V is 3 bases shorter and J is 2 bases shorter, with 14 bases between their ends. As regards this clone: Its antigen remains undetermined. Per-base quality was not reported, and no clone a single base away is much larger than it.

Each collaborating institution followed its own protocols to collect whole blood in K2EDTA tubes. For TCRbeta analysis, collaborators shipped samples in one of three forms: frozen whole blood, isolated PBMCs, or DNA extracted from either of those sample types. TCRbeta CDR3 regions were amplified from genomic DNA using the immunoSEQ Assay, a bias-controlled multiplex PCR. The authors' analysis ran thus. The number of nucleated cells in each sample was estimated from the amplification of reference gene primers within the assay. To quantify the absolute abundance of each unique TCRbeta CDR3 rearrangement, sequence reads were collapsed and filtered. For each sample, productive Simpson clonality was calculated by taking the square root of Simpson's diversity index across productive rearrangements. TCRdb took over this immuneACCESS table, retaining in-frame rearrangements with V and J assigned. Such tables are incomplete; in checked studies, under half of the missing clones stem from an unresolved V gene, and the remainder is unexplained. V, J and clone size were drawn from that table, and D and trimming were deduced from the DNA. The sample table lists about 75,000 clones, about nine tenths of them with a count of one. The top ten clonotypes cover approximately 2.5% of the sample.

The TCR sequence derives from a human donor in a cohort sampled during active COVID-19. Recombination linked TRBV19 to TRBJ2-6, with no D gene named confidently. Sequenced sample: peripheral blood. The CDR3 loop reads CASSITKAGAGANVLTF. In nucleotide form, the sequence is TGTGCCAGTAGTATTACCAAGGCAGGCGCTGGGGCCAACGTCCTGACTTTC.